This entry describes one T cell receptor (beta chain). Its antigen is unidentified. The V end lost 2 bases, the J end lost 2 bases, and 21 bases lay between the germline ends. This CDR3 region has 18 residues. Germline V gives CDR1 LNHDA, CDR2 SQIVND (reference sequence). Using immunoSEQ multiplex PCR, the repertoire was profiled, and TCRdb retains in-frame clones only, with some absent. The sample shows some 350,000 clones, roughly 67% of them seen only once. These data are taken from a study of cytotoxic CD8 clonotypes in ibrutinib-treated CLL. Study-level background: Partial responses numbered around 24 and complete responses 2; after a median around 63 months, roughly 15 stayed remitted and about 12 progressed. Response specimens were obtained following a median treatment duration of about 12 months, with a range of 6 to 36. The study's findings and limits: Clonality measured at baseline exceeded age-matched healthy donors, tracking circulating CD8+ T-cell counts. At progression, clonality fell back toward baseline after rising at ibrutinib response.

This TCR was recovered from a human donor with chronic lymphocytic leukemia. Here the sequenced sample was PBMCs, taken after 36 months of ibrutinib treatment. The gene calls are TRBV19 and TRBJ1-1, with D perhaps TRBD1 (5 bases). The CDR3: CASSIWRSRGGDNTEAFF. The DNA of the CDR3 is TGTGCCAGTAGTATATGGCGCAGCAGAGGAGGGGATAACACTGAAGCTTTCTTT.